The 32 T cell receptor beta chains listed next were all sequenced from one sample in a study of control samples from healthy donors and cancer patients. Produced via immunoSEQ multiplex PCR; TCRdb's table is partial and in-frame only. In the table there are 35,000 to 45,000 clones, around 93% of which are singletons. Sequencing was carried out using PBMCs. Receptors originate from a woman aged 40 to 49 with head and neck cancer.

J is TRBJ2-7 and V is TRBV15; D is uncertain. The CDR3 is 15 amino acids. V dropped 0 bases and J dropped 4 bases, with 13 bases sitting between them. Germline-derived CDR1 and CDR2 are LNHNV and YYDKDF (reference sequence). CDR3 residues: CATSREHSEGYEQYF. The CDR3, as DNA: TGTGCCACCAGCAGAGAACACAGCGAAGGGTACGAGCAGTACTTC.

This clone was detected a few times. Other DNA sequences in this sample translate to the same CDR3. The CDR3 protein is CASSQSVNTEAFF. The DNA of the CDR3 is TGTGCCAGCAGCCAATCTGTGAACACTGAAGCTTTCTTT. The chain uses TRBV16 and TRBJ1-1; D gene ambiguous. V was shortened by 0 bases and J by 0 bases, with 2 bases between the two germline ends. CDR3 size: 13 residues. Germline V gene lookup returns CDR1 KGHSY and CDR2 FQNENV.

The V call is TRBV5-1, the J call TRBJ1-2; 7 bases align to TRBD1. The CDR3 runs to 14 residues. Germline CDR1 is SGHRS and CDR2 is YFSETQ. V shed 3 bases, J shed 6 bases, and the junction held 8 bases outside the gene matches. CDR3 in amino acids: CASSSGQALDGYTF. In nucleotides, the CDR3 is TGCGCCAGCAGCTCCGGACAGGCTCTAGATGGCTACACCTTC.

The rearrangement links TRBV7-6 to TRBJ2-7, with 10 bases that match TRBD2. The length of the CDR3 is 19 residues. Germline CDR1 reads SGHVS; CDR2 reads FNYEAQ. J lost 4 bases, V lost 0 bases, and 15 bases had no gene match. CDR3 residues: CASSLATPLSGRAGYEQYF. In nucleotides, the CDR3 is TGTGCCAGCAGCTTAGCGACACCACTCAGCGGGAGGGCCGGTTACGAGCAGTACTTC.

The gene calls are TRBV6-5 and TRBJ1-1; a possible D gene is TRBD1 (6 bases). The V gene's germline CDR1 is MNHEY and CDR2 SVGAGI. The CDR3 is made up of 13 amino acids. The V gene lost 2 bases and the J gene lost 3 bases, with 7 bases spanning the gap. CDR3 bases: TGTGCCAGCAGTTACGAGGGGGACACTGAAGCTTTCTTT. Translated, it gives CASSYEGDTEAFF.

This chain joins TRBV30 and TRBJ2-7; 11 nucleotides agree with TRBD2. CDR1 GTSNPN and CDR2 SVGIG come from the germline V gene (reference sequence). The CDR3 runs 17 residues. J lost 5 bases, V lost 1 base, and 13 bases had no gene match. CDR3 coding DNA: TGTGCCTGGAGTGCCACCCGGACTAGCGGGCTTTCTCACGAGCAGTACTTC. This codes for CAWSATRTSGLSHEQYF. Combining the CDR3 with reference TRBV30 and TRBJ2-7 gives the whole variable domain SQTIHQWPATLVQPVGSPLSLECTVEGTSNPNLYWYRQAAGRGLQLLFYSVGIGQISSEVPQNLSASRPQDRQFILSSKKLLLSDSGFYLCAWSATRTSGLSHEQYFGPGTRLTVT.

This clone was seen once. This chain joins TRBV4-1 and TRBJ2-2; 9 positions match TRBD1. The CDR3 totals 20 residues. Trimming at V came to 2 bases and at J to 0 bases, leaving 13 bases not matched to a gene. Germline V gives CDR1 MGHRA, CDR2 YSYEKL. The CDR3 DNA sequence: TGCGCCAGCAGCCAATTTCCCCACCGGGACAGGGTAACGAACACCGGGGAGCTGTTTTTT. Translating gives CASSQFPHRDRVTNTGELFF.

CDR3 region: CASSIAGLGGNEQFF. In DNA, the CDR3 is TGTGCCAGTAGTATAGCCGGACTAGGAGGCAATGAGCAGTTCTTC. This chain links TRBV19 with TRBJ2-1; 7 bases map to TRBD2. The V and J ends lost 1 base and 6 bases, in that order; junction bases with no gene match: 6. The CDR3 loop spans 15 amino acids. Germline V CDR1 and CDR2: LNHDA, SQIVND (reference sequence).

This chain uses TRBV10-1 with TRBJ2-2, with D unclear. V was cut by 7 bases and J by 2 bases, with 8 bases left in between. Per the germline V gene, CDR1 is WNHNN and CDR2 is SYGVQD (reference sequence). The CDR3 is 13 amino acids. CDR3 sequence reads: CASKGGNTGELFF. CDR3 nucleotide sequence: TGCGCCAGCAAAGGCGGAAACACCGGGGAGCTGTTTTTT.

The chain uses TRBV1 and TRBJ2-3; the D call in the table, TRBD2, was not verified against the DNA. TRBV1 is described as a pseudogene. This CDR3 comprises 15 residues. The CDR3 bases are TGCACCAGCAGCCCGGGGGGCTACCGGAGGGATACGCAGTATTTT. It is translated as CTSSPGGYRRDTQYF.

This clone appeared a single time. The CDR3, as DNA: TGTGCCAGCTCCTCGGTAGCCGATGAGCAGTTCTTC. This sequence encodes CASSSVADEQFF. The rearrangement joins TRBV18 to TRBJ2-1; no definite D call. Germline loops: CDR1 KGHSH, CDR2 LQKENI. V lost 6 bases and J 8 bases, leaving 11 bases between the germline ends. This CDR3 spans 12 amino acids.

V and J are TRBV5-1 and TRBJ2-3; D may match TRBD1 or TRBD2 (5 bases each). In germline, CDR1 is SGHRS, CDR2 YFSETQ. CDR3 length equals 13 residues. V was shortened by 2 bases and J by 4 bases, with 8 bases between the two germline ends. DNA for the CDR3: TGCGCCAGCAGCTTCCTGGGGGCAGATACGCAGTATTTT. Its translation: CASSFLGADTQYF.

This sequence joins TRBV4-1 and TRBJ1-2; D unclear. The germline CDR1 and CDR2 sequences are MGHRA and YSYEKL. With 1 base removed from V and 4 bases from J, the gap between germline ends came to 19 bases. The CDR3 covers 17 residues. The CDR3 here is CASSQGVLPSTAYGYTF. The CDR3, as DNA: TGCGCCAGCAGCCAAGGGGTCCTCCCTTCGACGGCCTATGGCTACACCTTC.

This sequence joins TRBV7-6 and TRBJ2-1; TRBD2 matches 7 bases. The trim removed 2 bases at V and 2 bases at J, leaving 3 bases unmatched. The CDR3 sequence is 15 residues long. Germline V gives CDR1 SGHVS, CDR2 FNYEAQ. The CDR3 DNA follows: TGTGCCAGCAGCTTAAGCGGGATCCCCTACAATGAGCAGTTCTTC. Translation gives CASSLSGIPYNEQFF.

This rearrangement joins TRBV28 to TRBJ2-7; 7 nucleotides match TRBD1. CDR3 length equals 14 residues. Germline loops: CDR1 MDHEN, CDR2 SYDVKM. The V and J ends lost 5 bases and 7 bases, in that order; junction bases with no gene match: 11. The CDR3 spells CASSRGGVSGEQYF. In DNA, the CDR3 is TGTGCCAGCAGTCGAGGGGGCGTTTCAGGGGAGCAGTACTTC. The full variable domain, in which reference TRBV28 and TRBJ2-7 provide the parts outside the CDR3, is DVKVTQSSRYLVKRTGEKVFLECVQDMDHENMFWYRQDPGLGLRLIYFSYDVKMKEKGDIPEGYSVSREKKERFSLILESASTNQTSMYLCASSRGGVSGEQYFGPGTRLTVT.

V gene TRBV14 combines with J gene TRBJ2-7; 7 bases are shared with TRBD1. CDR1 SGHDN and CDR2 FVKESK come from the germline V gene. The CDR3 extends over 13 amino acids. The V gene end was trimmed by 1 base and the J gene end by 7 bases; junction bases not matched to a gene: 4. This chain's CDR3 is CASSQGDRVEQYF. The DNA of the CDR3 is TGTGCCAGCAGCCAAGGGGACAGAGTGGAGCAGTACTTC.

The CDR3: CAWSVGRNAYEQYF. The CDR3, as DNA: TGTGCCTGGAGTGTGGGCAGGAACGCCTACGAGCAGTACTTC. The genes are TRBV30 and TRBJ2-7, with no clear D. CDR3 size: 14 residues. CDR1 and CDR2 (germline): GTSNPN, SVGIG (reference sequence). V shed 0 bases and J shed 2 bases, with 11 bases lying between them.

The V and J genes are TRBV7-9 and TRBJ2-3; D is possibly TRBD2 (5 bases). Trimming removed 3 bases from V and 1 base from J, with 5 bases in between. This CDR3 comprises 13 residues. Germline V gene lookup returns CDR1 SEHNR and CDR2 FQNEAQ (reference sequence). CDR3 DNA sequence: TGTGCCAGCAGCTTCGGGGGCACAGATACGCAGTATTTT. It encodes CASSFGGTDTQYF.

This chain links TRBV6-5 with TRBJ2-7, with 14 bases that match TRBD2. The CDR3 runs to 15 residues. V lost 6 bases to trimming and J lost 6 bases; unmatched junction nucleotides: 7. Looked up from germline, CDR1 is MNHEY and CDR2 is SVGAGI. For the CDR3, the DNA is TGTGCCAGCAGCGGACTAGCGGGAGGTCAGTTCGAGCAGTACTTC. This sequence encodes CASSGLAGGQFEQYF.

The sample holds a few counts of this clone. The chain joins TRBV5-1 to TRBJ1-1; D might be TRBD1 (6 bases). V shed 0 bases and J shed 0 bases, with 12 bases lying between them. Germline CDR1 and CDR2: SGHRS and YFSETQ. The CDR3 has 16 residues. CDR3 amino acids: CASSLATGYLNTEAFF. The CDR3 DNA sequence: TGCGCCAGCAGCTTGGCGACAGGATACTTGAACACTGAAGCTTTCTTT.

This sequence joins TRBV27 and TRBJ2-7; 14 positions match TRBD2. Looked up from germline, CDR1 is MNHEY and CDR2 is SMNVEV (reference sequence). J was trimmed by 4 bases and V by 5 bases; bases with no gene match: 4. The CDR3 spans 15 residues. The CDR3 sequence: CASSPGLAGVYEQYF. DNA for the CDR3: TGTGCCAGCAGTCCGGGACTAGCGGGAGTGTACGAGCAGTACTTC.

V gene TRBV15 combines with J gene TRBJ2-7, with D possibly matching TRBD2 (5 bases). Deletions cut 1 base from V and 2 bases from J, with 6 bases between. The length of the CDR3 is 13 residues. The germline CDR1 and CDR2 sequences are LNHNV and YYDKDF (reference sequence). The CDR3, as DNA: TGTGCCACCAGCAGAGGAGGGCCCTACGAGCAGTACTTC. It yields the protein CATSRGGPYEQYF.

The chain employs TRBV3-1 (or the pseudogene TRBV3-2) and TRBJ2-5; D is perhaps TRBD1 or TRBD2 (5 bases each). CDR1 is LGHDT, CDR2 YNNKEL, per germline (reference sequence). This CDR3 spans 18 amino acids. Deletions cut 4 bases from V and 1 base from J, with 22 bases between. CDR3 in DNA: TGTGCCAGCAGCCCCACTCCCGGGACCGGTGGGCCCCAAGAGACCCAGTACTTC. It translates to CASSPTPGTGGPQETQYF.

The chain joins TRBV3-1 (or the pseudogene TRBV3-2) to TRBJ2-7, with D perhaps assigned TRBD1 or TRBD2 (5 bases each). The length of the CDR3 is 16 residues. CDR1 is LGHDT and CDR2 is YNNKEL in the germline V gene (reference sequence). Trimming took 0 bases from V and 2 from J, leaving 14 bases between them. The CDR3 coding sequence is TGTGCCAGCAGCCAAGAACGGGGCCGGCTGACCTACGAGCAGTACTTC. Translation: CASSQERGRLTYEQYF.

This chain uses TRBV7-9 with TRBJ1-2; D is perhaps TRBD1 (5 bases). The CDR3 is 13 amino acids. V dropped 6 bases and J dropped 3 bases, with 11 bases sitting between them. Germline V gives CDR1 SEHNR, CDR2 FQNEAQ (reference sequence). The DNA for the CDR3 is TGTGCCAGCAGGATAGGGACCGACTATGGCTACACCTTC. Encoded protein: CASRIGTDYGYTF.

This rearrangement joins TRBV28 to TRBJ1-6; no reliable D call. CDR1 and CDR2 from the germline V gene are MDHEN and SYDVKM. Trimming cost V 3 bases and J 8 bases, with 14 bases left between them. CDR3 size: 15 residues. CDR3 loop: CASSFRRIIDSPLHF. Written as DNA, the CDR3 is TGTGCCAGCAGTTTCAGGAGAATCATAGATTCACCCCTCCACTTT.

This clone turned up a few times. The chain combines TRBV6-5 with TRBJ2-4, with 7 bases lining up with TRBD1. CDR1 is MNHEY and CDR2 is SVGAGI in the germline V gene. With 10 bases clipped from V and 0 bases from J, the junction kept 6 bases outside the gene matches. CDR3 length equals 14 residues. This chain's CDR3 is CAIRDSLAKNIQYF. DNA of the CDR3: TGTGCCATCCGGGACAGTCTAGCCAAAAACATTCAGTACTTC.

The genes are TRBV29-1 and TRBJ2-1; unclear D gene. The V gene lost 5 bases and the J gene lost 0 bases, with 20 bases spanning the gap. The length of the CDR3 is 17 residues. Per germline, CDR1 SQVTM and CDR2 ANQGSEA. CDR3 loop: CSVSTIYGASSYNEQFF. CDR3 bases: TGCAGCGTTTCGACCATATACGGAGCCAGCTCCTACAATGAGCAGTTCTTC.

The CDR3 sequence: CASSSTGSYEQYF. The DNA for the CDR3 is TGTGCCAGTAGTAGCACAGGTTCCTACGAGCAGTACTTC. The chain is built from TRBV19 and TRBJ2-7, with D possibly matching TRBD1 (5 bases). This CDR3 contains 13 residues. Germline CDR1 is LNHDA and CDR2 is SQIVND (reference sequence). Trimming took off 4 bases at V and 1 base at J, with 8 bases between the two ends.

V gene TRBV19 combines with J gene TRBJ2-7, with 11 nucleotides matching TRBD1. This CDR3 has 16 amino acids. The germline V gene encodes CDR1 LNHDA and CDR2 SQIVND (reference sequence). V shed 5 bases and J 5 bases; nucleotides not matched to a gene: 11. The CDR3 spells CASSSPRDRGRNEQYF. The DNA for the CDR3 is TGTGCCAGTAGTTCCCCCCGGGACAGGGGGAGAAACGAGCAGTACTTC.

This clone was counted a few times. The gene calls are TRBV18 and TRBJ1-6; D gene uncertain. Trimming left V 3 bases short and J 5 bases short, with 11 bases between. Germline lookup yields CDR1 KGHSH and CDR2 LQKENI. This CDR3 has 15 amino acids. This CDR3 is CASSPSAVDNSPLHF. CDR3 DNA: TGTGCCAGCTCACCGTCGGCGGTAGATAATTCACCCCTCCACTTT.

The chain recombines TRBV27 with TRBJ1-1; D is unclear. In germline, CDR1 is MNHEY, CDR2 SMNVEV (reference sequence). The CDR3 extends over 15 amino acids. With 0 bases removed from V and 2 bases from J, the gap between germline ends came to 10 bases. The chain's CDR3 is CASSLSTAGNTEAFF. The CDR3 region has the DNA TGTGCCAGCAGTTTATCCACAGCGGGAAACACTGAAGCTTTCTTT.